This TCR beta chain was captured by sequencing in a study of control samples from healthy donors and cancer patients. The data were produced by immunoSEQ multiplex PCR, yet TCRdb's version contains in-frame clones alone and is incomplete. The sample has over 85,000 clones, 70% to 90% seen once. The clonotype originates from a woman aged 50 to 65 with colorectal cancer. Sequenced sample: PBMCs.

This chain's CDR3 is CASTDSSTDTQYF. CDR3 nucleotides: TGTGCCAGCACCGACAGTAGCACAGATACGCAGTATTTT. This chain uses TRBV6-5 with TRBJ2-3, with D possibly TRBD1 on 5 matching bases. Germline CDR1 reads MNHEY; CDR2 reads SVGAGI. The length of the CDR3 is 13 residues. The germline V and J ends were trimmed by 7 bases and 0 bases, with 8 bases remaining between them.